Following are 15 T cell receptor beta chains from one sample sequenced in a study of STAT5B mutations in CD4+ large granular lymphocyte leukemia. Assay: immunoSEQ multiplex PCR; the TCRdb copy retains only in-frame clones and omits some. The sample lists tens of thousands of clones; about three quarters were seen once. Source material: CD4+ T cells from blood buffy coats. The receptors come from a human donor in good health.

CDR3 DNA sequence: TGTGCCAGCAGTTATATAGAGGGGACGGTCGCATTGAGGCTAAAAGAGACCCAGTACTTC. Translated, it gives CASSYIEGTVALRLKETQYF. The rearrangement links TRBV28 to TRBJ2-5; D may correspond to TRBD1 or TRBD2 (5 bases each). Germline loops: CDR1 MDHEN, CDR2 SYDVKM. The germline V and J ends were trimmed by 4 bases and 3 bases, with 30 bases remaining between them. The CDR3 is 20 residues long.

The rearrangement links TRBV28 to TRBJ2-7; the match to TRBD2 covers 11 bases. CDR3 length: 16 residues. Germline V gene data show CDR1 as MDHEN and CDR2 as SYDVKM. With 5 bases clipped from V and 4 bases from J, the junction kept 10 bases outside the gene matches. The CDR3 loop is CASSTGTSGTPYEQYV. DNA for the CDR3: TGTGCCAGCAGTACCGGGACTAGCGGAACCCCTTACGAGCAGTACGTC.

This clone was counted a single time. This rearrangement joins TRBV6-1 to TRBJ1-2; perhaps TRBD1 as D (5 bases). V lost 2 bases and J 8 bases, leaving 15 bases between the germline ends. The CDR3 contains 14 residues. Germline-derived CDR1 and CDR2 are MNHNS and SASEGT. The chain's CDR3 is CASSEFGDWDGYTF. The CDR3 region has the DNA TGTGCCAGCAGTGAATTTGGGGACTGGGACGGCTACACCTTC.

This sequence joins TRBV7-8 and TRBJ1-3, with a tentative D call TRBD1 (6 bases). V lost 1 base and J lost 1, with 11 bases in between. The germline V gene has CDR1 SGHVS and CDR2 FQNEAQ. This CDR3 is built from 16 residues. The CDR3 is CASSLGRGRSGNTIYF. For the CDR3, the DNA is TGTGCCAGCAGCTTAGGGCGGGGGCGATCTGGAAACACCATATATTTT.

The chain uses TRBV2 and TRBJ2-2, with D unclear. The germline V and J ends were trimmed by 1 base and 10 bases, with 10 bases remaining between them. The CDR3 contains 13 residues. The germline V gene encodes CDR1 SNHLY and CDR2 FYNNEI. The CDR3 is CASSEVAPEELFF. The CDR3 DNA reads TGTGCCAGCAGTGAAGTGGCTCCCGAGGAGCTGTTTTTT.

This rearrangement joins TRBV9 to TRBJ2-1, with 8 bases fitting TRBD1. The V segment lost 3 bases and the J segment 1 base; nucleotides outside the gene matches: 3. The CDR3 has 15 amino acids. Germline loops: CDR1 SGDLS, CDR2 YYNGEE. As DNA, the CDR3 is TGTGCCAGCAGCGGAGGACAGGGTTCCTACAATGAGCAGTTCTTC. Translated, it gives CASSGGQGSYNEQFF.

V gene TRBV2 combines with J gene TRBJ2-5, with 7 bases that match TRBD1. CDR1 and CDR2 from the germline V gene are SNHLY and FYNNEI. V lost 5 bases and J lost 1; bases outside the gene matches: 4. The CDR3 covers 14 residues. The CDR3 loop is CASSMTGIQETQYF. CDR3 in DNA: TGTGCCAGCAGTATGACAGGGATCCAAGAGACCCAGTACTTC. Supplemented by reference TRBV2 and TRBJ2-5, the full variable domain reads EPEVTQTPSHQVTQMGQEVILRCVPISNHLYFYWYRQILGQKVEFLVSFYNNEISEKSEIFDDQFSVERPDGSNFTLKIRSTKLEDSAMYFCASSMTGIQETQYFGPGTRLLVL.

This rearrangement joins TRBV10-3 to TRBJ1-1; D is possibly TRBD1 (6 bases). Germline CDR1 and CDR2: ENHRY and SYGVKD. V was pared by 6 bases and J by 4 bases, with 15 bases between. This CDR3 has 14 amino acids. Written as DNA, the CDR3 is TGTGCCATCAGACAACAGGGTTACGGCACTGAAGCTTTCTTT. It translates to CAIRQQGYGTEAFF.

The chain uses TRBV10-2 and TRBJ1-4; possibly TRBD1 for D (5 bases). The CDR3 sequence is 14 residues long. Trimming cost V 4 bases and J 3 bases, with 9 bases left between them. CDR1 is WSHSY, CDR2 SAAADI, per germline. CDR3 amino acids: CASSVGGANEKLFF. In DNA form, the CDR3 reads TGCGCCAGCAGTGTGGGGGGAGCTAATGAAAAACTGTTTTTT.

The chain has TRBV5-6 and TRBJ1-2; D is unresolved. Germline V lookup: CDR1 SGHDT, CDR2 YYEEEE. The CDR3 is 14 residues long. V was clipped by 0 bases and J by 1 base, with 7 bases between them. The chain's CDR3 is CASSLAMVNYGYTF. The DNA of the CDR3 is TGTGCCAGCAGCTTGGCTATGGTTAACTATGGCTACACCTTC.

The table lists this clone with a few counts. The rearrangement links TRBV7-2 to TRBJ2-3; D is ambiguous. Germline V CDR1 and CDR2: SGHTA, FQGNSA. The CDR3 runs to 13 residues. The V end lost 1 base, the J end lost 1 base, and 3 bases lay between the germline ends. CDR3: CASSLDGTDTQYF. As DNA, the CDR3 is TGTGCCAGCAGCTTAGACGGCACAGATACGCAGTATTTT.

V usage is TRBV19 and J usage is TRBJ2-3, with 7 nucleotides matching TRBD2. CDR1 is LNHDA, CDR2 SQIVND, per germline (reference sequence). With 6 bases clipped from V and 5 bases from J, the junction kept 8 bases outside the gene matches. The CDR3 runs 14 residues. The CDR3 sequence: CASSAGLSRDTQYF. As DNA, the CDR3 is TGTGCCAGTAGCGCGGGACTATCCCGAGATACGCAGTATTTT.

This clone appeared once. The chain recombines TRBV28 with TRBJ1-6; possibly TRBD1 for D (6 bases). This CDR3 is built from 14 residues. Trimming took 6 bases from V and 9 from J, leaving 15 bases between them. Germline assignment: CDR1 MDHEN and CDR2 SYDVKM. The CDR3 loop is CASRPPGQSSPLHF. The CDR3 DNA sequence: TGTGCCAGCAGACCACCGGGACAAAGTTCACCCCTCCACTTT.

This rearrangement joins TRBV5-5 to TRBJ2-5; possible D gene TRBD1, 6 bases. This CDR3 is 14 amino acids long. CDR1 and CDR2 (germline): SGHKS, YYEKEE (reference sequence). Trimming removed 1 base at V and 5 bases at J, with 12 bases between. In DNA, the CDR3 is TGTGCCAGCAGCTTGAACAGGGTGATGGAGACCCAGTACTTC. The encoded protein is CASSLNRVMETQYF.

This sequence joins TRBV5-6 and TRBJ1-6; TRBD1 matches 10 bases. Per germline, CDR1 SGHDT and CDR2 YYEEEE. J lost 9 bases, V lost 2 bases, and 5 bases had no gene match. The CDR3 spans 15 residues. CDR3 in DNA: TGTGCCAGCAGCTTAGGGGACAGGGGTGGTTCACCCCTCCACTTT. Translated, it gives CASSLGDRGGSPLHF.